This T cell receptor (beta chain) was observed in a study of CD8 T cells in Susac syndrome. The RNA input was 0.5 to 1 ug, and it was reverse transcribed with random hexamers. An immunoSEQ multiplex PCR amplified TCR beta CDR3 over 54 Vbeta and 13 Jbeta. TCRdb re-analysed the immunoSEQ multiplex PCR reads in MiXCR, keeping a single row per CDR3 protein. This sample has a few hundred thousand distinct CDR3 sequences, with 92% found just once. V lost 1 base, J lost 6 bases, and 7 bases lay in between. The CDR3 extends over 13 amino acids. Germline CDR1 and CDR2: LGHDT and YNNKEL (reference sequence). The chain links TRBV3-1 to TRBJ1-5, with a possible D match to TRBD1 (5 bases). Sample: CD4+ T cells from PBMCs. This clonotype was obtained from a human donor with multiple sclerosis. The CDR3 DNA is TGTGCCAGCAGCCAAGCGAGGGGTCAGCCCCAGCATTTT. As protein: CASSQARGQPQHF. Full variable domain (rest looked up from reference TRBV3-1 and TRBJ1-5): DTAVSQTPKYLVTQMGNDKSIKCEQNLGHDTMYWYKQDSKKFLKIMFSYNNKELIINETVPNRFSPKSPDKAHLNLHINSLELGDSAVYFCASSQARGQPQHFGDGTRLSIL.